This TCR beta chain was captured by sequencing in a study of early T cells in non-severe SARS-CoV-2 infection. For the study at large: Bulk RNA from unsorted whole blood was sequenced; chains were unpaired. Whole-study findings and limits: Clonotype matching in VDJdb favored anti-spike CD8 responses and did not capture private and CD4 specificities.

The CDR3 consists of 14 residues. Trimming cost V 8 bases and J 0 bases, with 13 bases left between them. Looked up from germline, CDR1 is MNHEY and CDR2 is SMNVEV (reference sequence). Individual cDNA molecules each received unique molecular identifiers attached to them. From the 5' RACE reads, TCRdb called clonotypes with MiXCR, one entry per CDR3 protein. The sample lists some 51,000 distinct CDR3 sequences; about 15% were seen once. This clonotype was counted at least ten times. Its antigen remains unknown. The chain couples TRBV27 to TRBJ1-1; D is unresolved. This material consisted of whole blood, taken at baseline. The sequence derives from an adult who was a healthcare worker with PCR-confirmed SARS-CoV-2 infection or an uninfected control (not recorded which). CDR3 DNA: TGTGCCAGCTCTTACATGAGGATGAACACTGAAGCTTTCTTT. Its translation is CASSYMRMNTEAFF.